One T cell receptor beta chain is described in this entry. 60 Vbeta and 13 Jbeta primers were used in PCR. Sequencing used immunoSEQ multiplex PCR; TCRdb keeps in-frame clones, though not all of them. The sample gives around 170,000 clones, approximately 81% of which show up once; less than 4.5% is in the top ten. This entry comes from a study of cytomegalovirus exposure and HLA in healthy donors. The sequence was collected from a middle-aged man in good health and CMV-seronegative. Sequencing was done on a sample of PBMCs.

The CDR3 is CASSVGGQGETQYF. The CDR3 DNA reads as TGTGCCAGCAGCGTAGGAGGCCAGGGGGAGACCCAGTACTTC. The chain employs TRBV9 and TRBJ2-5, with D tentatively TRBD1 (6 bases). Germline V gene data show CDR1 as SGDLS and CDR2 as YYNGEE. With 0 bases removed from V and 5 bases from J, the gap between germline ends came to 11 bases. This CDR3 has 14 residues. Looking up the rest from reference TRBV9 and TRBJ2-5 gives the full variable domain: DSGVTQTPKHLITATGQRVTLRCSPRSGDLSVYWYQQSLDQGLQFLIQYYNGEERAKGNILERFSAQQFPDLHSELNLSSLELGDSALYFCASSVGGQGETQYFGPGTRLLVL.